Reported below is one TCR beta chain. Its cognate antigen is unknown. Looked up from germline, CDR1 is SGHNT and CDR2 is YENEEA. With 11 bases removed from V and 3 bases from J, the gap between germline ends came to 25 bases. The CDR3 contains 16 residues. Sorted CD4+ subsets: naive, central memory, regulatory, stem cell-like memory (CD45RO/CCR7/CD25/CD127/CD95/CD27 panel). Sort purity for all populations was recorded as exceeding 98%. This entry belongs to a study of beta chain features in type 1 diabetes. Study-level points and caveats: Still unanswered here is whether HLA type influences TCRB rearrangement.

Sequenced material consisted of expressed TCRB transcripts (all of the isolated RNA was reverse transcribed). The read count averaged around 3.5 million across naive, central memory and regulatory T cell samples. Only in-frame clones appear in the TCRdb table, and some are missing; sequencing was by immunoSEQ multiplex PCR. The table records 200,000 to 250,000 clones, over 7.5% of them present only once. The TCR was taken from a woman in her late teens or twenties in good health. Sequencing used naive CD4+ T cells from blood. The V call is TRBV11-3, the J call TRBJ1-2; no definite D call. CDR3 sequence (DNA): TGTGCCCACCCCCGGGAAAAGGGATTCCAGGACTATGGCTACACCTTC. It specifies CAHPREKGFQDYGYTF.